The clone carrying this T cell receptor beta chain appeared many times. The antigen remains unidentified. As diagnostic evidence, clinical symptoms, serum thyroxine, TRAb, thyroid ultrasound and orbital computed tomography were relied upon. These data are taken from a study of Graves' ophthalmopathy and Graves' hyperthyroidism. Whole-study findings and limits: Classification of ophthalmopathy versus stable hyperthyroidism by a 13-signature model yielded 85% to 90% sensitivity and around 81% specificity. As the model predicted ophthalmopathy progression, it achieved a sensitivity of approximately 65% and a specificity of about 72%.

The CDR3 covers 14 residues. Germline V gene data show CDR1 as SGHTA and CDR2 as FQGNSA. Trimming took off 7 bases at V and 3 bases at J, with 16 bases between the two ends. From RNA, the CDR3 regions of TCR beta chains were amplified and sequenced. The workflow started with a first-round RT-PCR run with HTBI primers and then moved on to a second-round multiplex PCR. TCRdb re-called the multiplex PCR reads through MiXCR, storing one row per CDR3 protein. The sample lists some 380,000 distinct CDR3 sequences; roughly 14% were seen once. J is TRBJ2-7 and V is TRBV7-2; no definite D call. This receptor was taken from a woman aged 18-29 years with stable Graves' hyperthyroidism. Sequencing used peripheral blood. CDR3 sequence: CASKGETWNYEQYF. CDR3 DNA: TGTGCCAGCAAGGGCGAAACGTGGAACTACGAGCAGTACTTC.